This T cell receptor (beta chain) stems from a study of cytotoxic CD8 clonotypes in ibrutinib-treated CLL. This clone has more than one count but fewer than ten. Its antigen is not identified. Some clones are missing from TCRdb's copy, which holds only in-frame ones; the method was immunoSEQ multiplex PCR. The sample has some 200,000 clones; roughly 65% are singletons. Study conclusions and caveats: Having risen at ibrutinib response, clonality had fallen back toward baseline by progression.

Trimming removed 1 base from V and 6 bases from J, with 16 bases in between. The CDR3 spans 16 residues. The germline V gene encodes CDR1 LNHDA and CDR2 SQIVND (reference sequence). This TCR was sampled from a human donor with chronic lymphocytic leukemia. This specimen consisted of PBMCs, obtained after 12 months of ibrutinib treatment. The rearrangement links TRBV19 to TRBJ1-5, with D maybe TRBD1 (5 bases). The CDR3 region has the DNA TGTGCCAGTAGTATAGGAGGGACCCAGAGGGGTCAGCCCCAGCATTTT. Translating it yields CASSIGGTQRGQPQHF.